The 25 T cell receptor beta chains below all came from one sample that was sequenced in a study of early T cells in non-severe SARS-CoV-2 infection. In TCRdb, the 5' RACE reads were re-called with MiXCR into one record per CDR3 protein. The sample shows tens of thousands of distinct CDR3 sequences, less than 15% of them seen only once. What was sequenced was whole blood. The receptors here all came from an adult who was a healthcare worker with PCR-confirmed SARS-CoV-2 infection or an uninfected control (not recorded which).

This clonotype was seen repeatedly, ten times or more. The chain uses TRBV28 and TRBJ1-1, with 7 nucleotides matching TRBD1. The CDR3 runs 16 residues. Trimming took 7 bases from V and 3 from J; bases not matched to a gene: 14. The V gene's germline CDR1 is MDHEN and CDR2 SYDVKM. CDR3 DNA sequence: TGTGCCAGCAAGGGCAGGGGGTATCCACCGGACACTGAAGCTTTCTTT. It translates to CASKGRGYPPDTEAFF.

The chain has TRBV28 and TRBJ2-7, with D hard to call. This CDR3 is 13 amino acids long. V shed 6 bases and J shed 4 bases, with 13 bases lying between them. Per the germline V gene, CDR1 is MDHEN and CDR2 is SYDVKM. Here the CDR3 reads CASSASRPYEQYF. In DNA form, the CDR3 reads TGTGCCAGCAGCGCCTCCCGCCCGTACGAGCAGTACTTC.

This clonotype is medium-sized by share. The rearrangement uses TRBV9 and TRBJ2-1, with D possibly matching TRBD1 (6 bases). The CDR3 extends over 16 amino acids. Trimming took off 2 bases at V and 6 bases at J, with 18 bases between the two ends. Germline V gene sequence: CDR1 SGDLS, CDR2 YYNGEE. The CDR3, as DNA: TGTGCCAGCAGCGTGAGAGACAGGCGGCCCCTCAATGAGCAGTTCTTC. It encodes CASSVRDRRPLNEQFF.

The DNA for the CDR3 is TGTGCCAGCAGCCAGGGACGGATGAACACTGAAGCTTTCTTT. Translating gives CASSQGRMNTEAFF. The J gene is TRBJ1-1, the V gene TRBV7-8; TRBD1 might be the D (5 bases). V was trimmed by 5 bases and J by 0 bases, leaving 10 bases between them. Germline V CDR1 and CDR2: SGHVS, FQNEAQ. The CDR3 covers 14 residues.

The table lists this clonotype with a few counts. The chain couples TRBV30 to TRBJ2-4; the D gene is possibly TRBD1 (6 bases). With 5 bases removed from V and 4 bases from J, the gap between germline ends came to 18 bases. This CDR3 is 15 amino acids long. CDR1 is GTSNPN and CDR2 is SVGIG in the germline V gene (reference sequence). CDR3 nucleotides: TGTGCCTGGGAGAGGGACCCACAGGGTAAAAACATTCAGTACTTC. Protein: CAWERDPQGKNIQYF.

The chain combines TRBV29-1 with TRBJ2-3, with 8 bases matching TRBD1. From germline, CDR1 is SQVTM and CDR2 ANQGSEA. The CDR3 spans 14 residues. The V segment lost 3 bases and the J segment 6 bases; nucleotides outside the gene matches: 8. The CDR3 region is CSVEARGRADTQYF. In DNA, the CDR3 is TGCAGCGTTGAGGCCAGGGGGCGCGCGGATACGCAGTATTTT.

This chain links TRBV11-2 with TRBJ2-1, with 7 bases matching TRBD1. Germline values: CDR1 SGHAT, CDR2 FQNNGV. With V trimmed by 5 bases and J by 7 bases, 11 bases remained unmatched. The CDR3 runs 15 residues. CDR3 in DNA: TGTGCCAGCAGCCCGGACAGGTTCCCGGGTAATGAGCAGTTCTTC. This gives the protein CASSPDRFPGNEQFF.

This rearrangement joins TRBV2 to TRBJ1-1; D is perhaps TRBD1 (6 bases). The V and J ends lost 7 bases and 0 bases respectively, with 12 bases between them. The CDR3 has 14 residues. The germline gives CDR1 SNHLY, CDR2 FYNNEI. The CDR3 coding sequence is TGTGCCAGCACCCCCAGGACAGTGAACACTGAAGCTTTCTTT. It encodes CASTPRTVNTEAFF.

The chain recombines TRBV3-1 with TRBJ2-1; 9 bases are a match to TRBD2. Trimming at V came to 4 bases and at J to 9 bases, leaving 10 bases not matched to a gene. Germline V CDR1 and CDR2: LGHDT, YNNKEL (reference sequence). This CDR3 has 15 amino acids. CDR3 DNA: TGTGCCAGCAGCCGAGGCGCGGGGGGGCCTAGTGAGCAGTTCTTC. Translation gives CASSRGAGGPSEQFF.

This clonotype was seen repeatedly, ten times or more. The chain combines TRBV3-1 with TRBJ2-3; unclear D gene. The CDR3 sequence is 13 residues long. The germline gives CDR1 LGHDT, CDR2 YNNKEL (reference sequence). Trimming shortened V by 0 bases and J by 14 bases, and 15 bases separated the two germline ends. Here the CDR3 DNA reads TGTGCCAGCAGCCAAGATTCGGACCTACGCAGGTATTTT. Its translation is CASSQDSDLRRYF.

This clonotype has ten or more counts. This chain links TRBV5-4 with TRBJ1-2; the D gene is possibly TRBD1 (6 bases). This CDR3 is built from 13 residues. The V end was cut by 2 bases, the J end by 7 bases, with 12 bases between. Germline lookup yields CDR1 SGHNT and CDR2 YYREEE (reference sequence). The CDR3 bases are TGTGCCAGCAGCTTTCAGGGGCCCGGTGGCTACACCTTC. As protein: CASSFQGPGGYTF.

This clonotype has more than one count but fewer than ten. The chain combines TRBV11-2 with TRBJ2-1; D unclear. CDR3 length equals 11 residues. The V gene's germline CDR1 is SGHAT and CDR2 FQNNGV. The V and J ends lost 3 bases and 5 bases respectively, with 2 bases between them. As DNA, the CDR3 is TGTGCCAGCAGCTTTCACAATGAGCAGTTCTTC. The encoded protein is CASSFHNEQFF.

Here the CDR3 reads CASSPLGGSPLHF. CDR3 bases: TGTGCCAGCAGTCCCTTGGGGGGTTCACCCCTCCACTTT. This chain uses TRBV3-1 with TRBJ1-6; TRBD1 might be the D (5 bases). V lost 6 bases to trimming and J lost 9 bases, with 12 bases between them. This CDR3 has 13 amino acids. Germline CDR1 reads LGHDT; CDR2 reads YNNKEL (reference sequence). Using reference TRBV3-1 and TRBJ1-6 for the parts outside the CDR3, the full variable domain is DTAVSQTPKYLVTQMGNDKSIKCEQNLGHDTMYWYKQDSKKFLKIMFSYNNKELIINETVPNRFSPKSPDKAHLNLHINSLELGDSAVYFCASSPLGGSPLHFGNGTRLTVT.

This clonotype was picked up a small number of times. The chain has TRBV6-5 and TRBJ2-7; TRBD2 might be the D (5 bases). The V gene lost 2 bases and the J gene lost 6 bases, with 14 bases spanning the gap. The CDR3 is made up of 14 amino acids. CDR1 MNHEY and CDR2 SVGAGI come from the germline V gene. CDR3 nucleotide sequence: TGTGCCAGCAGTTACGAGGGCCAGACCTCCGAGCAGTACTTC. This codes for CASSYEGQTSEQYF.

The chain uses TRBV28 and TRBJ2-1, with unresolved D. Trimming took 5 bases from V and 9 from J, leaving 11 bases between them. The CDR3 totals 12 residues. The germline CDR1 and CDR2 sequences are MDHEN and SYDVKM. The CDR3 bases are TGTGCCAGCAGTCCCTTTTTCGGTGAGCAGTTCTTC. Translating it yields CASSPFFGEQFF.

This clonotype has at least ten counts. CDR3 in amino acids: CASRTSTGILGYTF. In DNA, the CDR3 is TGTGCCAGCAGGACGAGTACAGGCATCTTAGGCTACACCTTC. This chain joins TRBV12-3 or TRBV12-4 and TRBJ1-2, with D maybe TRBD1 (5 bases). CDR3 length: 14 residues. V lost 6 bases and J 8 bases, leaving 19 bases between the germline ends.

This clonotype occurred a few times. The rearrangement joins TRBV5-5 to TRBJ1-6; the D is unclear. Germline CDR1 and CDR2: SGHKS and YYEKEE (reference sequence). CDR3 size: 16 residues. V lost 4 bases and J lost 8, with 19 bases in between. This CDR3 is CASSPIALRRDSPLHF. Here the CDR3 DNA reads TGTGCCAGCAGCCCTATCGCATTGCGGCGAGATTCACCCCTCCACTTT.

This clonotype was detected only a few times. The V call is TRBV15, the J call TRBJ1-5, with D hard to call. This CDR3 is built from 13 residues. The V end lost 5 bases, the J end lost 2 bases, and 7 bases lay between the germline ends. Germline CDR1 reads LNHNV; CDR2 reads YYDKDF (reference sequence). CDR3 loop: CATSHVGNQPQHF. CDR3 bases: TGTGCCACCAGCCACGTAGGCAATCAGCCCCAGCATTTT. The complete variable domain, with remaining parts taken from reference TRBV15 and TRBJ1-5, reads DAMVIQNPRYQVTQFGKPVTLSCSQTLNHNVMYWYQQKSSQAPKLLFHYYDKDFNNEADTPDNFQSRRPNTSFCFLDIRSPGLGDTAMYLCATSHVGNQPQHFGDGTRLSIL.

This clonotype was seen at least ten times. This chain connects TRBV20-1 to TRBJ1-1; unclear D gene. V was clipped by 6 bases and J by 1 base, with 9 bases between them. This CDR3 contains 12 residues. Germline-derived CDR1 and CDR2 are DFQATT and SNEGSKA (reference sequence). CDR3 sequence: CSAQPQNTEAFF. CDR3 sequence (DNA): TGCAGTGCCCAACCCCAGAACACTGAAGCTTTCTTT.

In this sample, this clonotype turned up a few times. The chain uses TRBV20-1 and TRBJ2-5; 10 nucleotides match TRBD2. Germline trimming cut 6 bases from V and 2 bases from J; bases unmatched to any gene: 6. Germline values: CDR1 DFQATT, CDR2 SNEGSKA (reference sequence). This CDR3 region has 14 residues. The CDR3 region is CSATPAGGQETQYF. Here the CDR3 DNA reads TGCAGTGCGACCCCAGCGGGGGGGCAAGAGACCCAGTACTTC.

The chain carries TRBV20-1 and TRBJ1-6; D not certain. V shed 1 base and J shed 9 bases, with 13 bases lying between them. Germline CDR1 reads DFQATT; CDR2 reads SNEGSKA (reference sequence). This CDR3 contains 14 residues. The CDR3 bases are TGCAGTGCTAGAGTTGAGGGAACGGGTTCACCCCTCCACTTT. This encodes CSARVEGTGSPLHF.

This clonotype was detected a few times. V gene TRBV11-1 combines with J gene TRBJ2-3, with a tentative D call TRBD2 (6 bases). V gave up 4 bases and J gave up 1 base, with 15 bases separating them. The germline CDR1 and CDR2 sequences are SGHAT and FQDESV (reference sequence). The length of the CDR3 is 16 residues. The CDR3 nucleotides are TGTGCCAGCAGCTCGCGGGGAGACGGGGGCACAGATACGCAGTATTTT. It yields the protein CASSSRGDGGTDTQYF. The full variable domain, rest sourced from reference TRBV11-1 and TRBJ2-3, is EAEVAQSPRYKITEKSQAVAFWCDPISGHATLYWYRQILGQGPELLVQFQDESVVDDSQLPKDRFSAERLKGVDSTLKIQPAELGDSAMYLCASSSRGDGGTDTQYFGPGTRLTVL.

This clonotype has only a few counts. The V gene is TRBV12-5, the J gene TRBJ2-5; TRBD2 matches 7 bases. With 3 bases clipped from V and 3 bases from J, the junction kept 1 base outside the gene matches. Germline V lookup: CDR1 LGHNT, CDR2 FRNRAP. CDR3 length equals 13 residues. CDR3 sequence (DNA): TGTGCTAGTGGTTTAAGCGGGGAAGAGACCCAGTACTTC. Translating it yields CASGLSGEETQYF.

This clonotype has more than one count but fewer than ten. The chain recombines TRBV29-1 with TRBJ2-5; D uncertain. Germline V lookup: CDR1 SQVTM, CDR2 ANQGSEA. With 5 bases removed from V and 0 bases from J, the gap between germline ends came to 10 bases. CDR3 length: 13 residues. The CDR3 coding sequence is TGCAGCGTTCGCTGGAGCTACCAAGAGACCCAGTACTTC. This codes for CSVRWSYQETQYF.

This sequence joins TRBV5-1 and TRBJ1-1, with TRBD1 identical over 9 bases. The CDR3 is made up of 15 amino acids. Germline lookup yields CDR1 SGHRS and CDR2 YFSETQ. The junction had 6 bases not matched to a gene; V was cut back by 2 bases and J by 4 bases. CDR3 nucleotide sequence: TGCGCCAGCAGCTTTTCCCCGGGACAGGGCACTGAAGCTTTCTTT. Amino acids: CASSFSPGQGTEAFF.